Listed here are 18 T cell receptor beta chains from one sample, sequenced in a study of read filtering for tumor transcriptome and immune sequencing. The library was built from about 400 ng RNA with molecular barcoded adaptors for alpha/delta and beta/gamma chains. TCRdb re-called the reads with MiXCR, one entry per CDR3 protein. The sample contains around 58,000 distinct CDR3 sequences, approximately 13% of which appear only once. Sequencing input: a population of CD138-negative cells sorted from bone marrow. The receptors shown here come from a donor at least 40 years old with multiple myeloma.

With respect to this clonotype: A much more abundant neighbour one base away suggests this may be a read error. CDR3 sequence (DNA): TGTGCCAGCAGCTTACGAGGGAGCTCCTACAATGGGCAGTTCTTC. Encoded protein: CASSLRGSSYNGQFF. V usage is TRBV7-3 and J usage is TRBJ2-1, with a weak D call TRBD2 (5 bases). The germline V gene encodes CDR1 SGHTA and CDR2 FQGTGA. The CDR3 is 15 amino acids.

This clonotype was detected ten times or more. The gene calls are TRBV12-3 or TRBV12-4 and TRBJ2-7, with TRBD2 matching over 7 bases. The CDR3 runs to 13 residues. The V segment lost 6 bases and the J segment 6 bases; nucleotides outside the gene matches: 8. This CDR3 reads CASSLSSGSEQYF. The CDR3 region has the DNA TGTGCCAGCAGCCTATCTAGCGGTTCCGAGCAGTACTTC.

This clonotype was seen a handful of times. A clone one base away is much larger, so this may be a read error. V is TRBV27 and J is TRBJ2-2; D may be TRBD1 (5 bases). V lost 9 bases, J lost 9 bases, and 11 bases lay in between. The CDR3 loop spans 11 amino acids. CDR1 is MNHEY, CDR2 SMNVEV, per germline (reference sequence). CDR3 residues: CASRLDRELFF. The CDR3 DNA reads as TGTGCCAGTAGGTTGGACAGGGAGCTGTTTTTT.

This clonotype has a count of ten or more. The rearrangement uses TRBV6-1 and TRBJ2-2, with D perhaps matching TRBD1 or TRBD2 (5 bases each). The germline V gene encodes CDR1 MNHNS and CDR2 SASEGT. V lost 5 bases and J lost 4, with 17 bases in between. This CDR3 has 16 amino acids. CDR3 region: CASSTRDPRSTGELFF. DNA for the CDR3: TGTGCCAGCAGTACCCGGGACCCCCGCTCCACCGGGGAGCTGTTTTTT.

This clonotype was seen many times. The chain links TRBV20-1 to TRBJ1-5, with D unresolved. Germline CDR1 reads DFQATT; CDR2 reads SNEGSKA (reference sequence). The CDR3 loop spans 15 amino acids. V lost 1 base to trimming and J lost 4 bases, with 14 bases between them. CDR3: CSARVSAMANQPQHF. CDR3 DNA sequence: TGCAGTGCTAGAGTGTCAGCCATGGCGAATCAGCCCCAGCATTTT.

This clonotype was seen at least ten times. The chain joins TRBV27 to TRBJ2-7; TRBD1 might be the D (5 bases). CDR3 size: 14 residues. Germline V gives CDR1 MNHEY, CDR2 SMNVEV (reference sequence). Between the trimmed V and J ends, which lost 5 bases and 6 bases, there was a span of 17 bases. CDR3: CASSARQTRFEQYF. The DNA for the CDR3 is TGTGCCAGCAGTGCCCGACAGACCCGTTTCGAGCAGTACTTC.

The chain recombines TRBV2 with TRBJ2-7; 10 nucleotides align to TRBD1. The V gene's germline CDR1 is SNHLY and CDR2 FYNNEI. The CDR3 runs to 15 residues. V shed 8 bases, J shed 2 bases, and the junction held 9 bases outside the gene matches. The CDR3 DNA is TGTGCCAGCGGGACCGGGACAGGGGCAGCCTACGAGCAGTACTTC. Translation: CASGTGTGAAYEQYF.

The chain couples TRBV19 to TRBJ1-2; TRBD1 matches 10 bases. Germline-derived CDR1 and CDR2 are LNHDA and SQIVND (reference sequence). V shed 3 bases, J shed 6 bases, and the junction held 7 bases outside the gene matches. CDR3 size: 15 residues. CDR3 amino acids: CASSINQDRGHGYTF. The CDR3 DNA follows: TGTGCCAGTAGTATTAATCAAGACAGGGGGCATGGCTACACCTTC.

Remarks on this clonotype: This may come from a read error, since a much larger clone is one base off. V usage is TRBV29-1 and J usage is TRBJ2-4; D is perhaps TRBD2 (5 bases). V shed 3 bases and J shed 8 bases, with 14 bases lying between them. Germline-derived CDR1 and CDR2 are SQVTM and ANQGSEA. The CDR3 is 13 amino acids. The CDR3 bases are TGCAGCGTTGATACGTTCGGGGAAGACATTCAGTACTTC. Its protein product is CSVDTFGEDIQYF.

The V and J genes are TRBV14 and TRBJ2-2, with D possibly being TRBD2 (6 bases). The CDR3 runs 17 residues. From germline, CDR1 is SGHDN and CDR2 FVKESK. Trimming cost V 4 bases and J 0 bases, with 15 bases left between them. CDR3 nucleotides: TGTGCCAGCAGCCCGGGGGTAAAACTAACGAACACCGGGGAGCTGTTTTTT. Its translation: CASSPGVKLTNTGELFF.

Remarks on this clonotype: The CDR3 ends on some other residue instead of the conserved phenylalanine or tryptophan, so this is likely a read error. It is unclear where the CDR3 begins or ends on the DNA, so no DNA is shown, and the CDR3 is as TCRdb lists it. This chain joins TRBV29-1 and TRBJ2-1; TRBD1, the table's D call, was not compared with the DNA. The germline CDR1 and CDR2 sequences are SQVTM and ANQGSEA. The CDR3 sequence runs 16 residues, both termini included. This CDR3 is CSGWGQALSSYNEQLS.

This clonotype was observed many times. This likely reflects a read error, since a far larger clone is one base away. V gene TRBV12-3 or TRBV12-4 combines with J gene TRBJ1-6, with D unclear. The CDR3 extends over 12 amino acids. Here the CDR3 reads CASSPRTTEASF. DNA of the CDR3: TGTGCCAGCAGTCCCCGGACCACTGAAGCTTCCTTT.

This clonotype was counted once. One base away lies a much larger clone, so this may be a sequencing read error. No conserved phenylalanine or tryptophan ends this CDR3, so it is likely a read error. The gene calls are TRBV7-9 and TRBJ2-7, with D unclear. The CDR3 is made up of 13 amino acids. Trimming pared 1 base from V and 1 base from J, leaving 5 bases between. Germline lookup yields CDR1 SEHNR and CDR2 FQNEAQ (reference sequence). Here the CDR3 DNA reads TGTGCCAGCAGCTTAGGCCCTTCCTACGAGCAGTACCTC. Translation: CASSLGPSYEQYL.

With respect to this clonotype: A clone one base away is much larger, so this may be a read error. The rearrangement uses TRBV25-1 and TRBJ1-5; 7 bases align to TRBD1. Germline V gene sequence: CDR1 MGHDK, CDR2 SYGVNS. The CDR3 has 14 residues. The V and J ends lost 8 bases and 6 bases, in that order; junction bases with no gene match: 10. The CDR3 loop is CASRAGGDSQPQHF. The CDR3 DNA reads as TGTGCCAGCCGGGCAGGGGGTGACAGTCAGCCCCAGCATTTT.

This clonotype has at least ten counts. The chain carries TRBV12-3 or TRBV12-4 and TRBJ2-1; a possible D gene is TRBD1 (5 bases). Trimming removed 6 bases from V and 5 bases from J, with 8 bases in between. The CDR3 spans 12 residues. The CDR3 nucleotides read TGTGCCAGCAGGGGGCTTGACAATGAGCAGTTCTTC. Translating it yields CASRGLDNEQFF.

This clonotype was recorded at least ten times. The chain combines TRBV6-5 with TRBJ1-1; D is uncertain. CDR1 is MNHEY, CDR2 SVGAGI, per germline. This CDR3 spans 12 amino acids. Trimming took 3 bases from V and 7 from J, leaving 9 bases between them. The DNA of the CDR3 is TGTGCCAGCAGTTATGAAGGGTTTGAAGCTTTCTTT. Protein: CASSYEGFEAFF.

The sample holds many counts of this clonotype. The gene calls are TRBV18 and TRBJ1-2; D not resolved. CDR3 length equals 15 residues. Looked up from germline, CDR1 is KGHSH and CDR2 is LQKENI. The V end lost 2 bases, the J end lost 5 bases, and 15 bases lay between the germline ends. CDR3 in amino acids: CASSPLEGWPYGYTF. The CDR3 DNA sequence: TGTGCCAGCTCACCATTGGAGGGCTGGCCTTATGGCTACACCTTC.

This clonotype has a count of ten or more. CDR3 sequence reads: CASSRAVGHMNTEAFF. The CDR3 nucleotides are TGCGCCAGCAGCCGGGCGGTGGGGCACATGAACACTGAAGCTTTCTTT. J is TRBJ1-1 and V is TRBV4-1; D is perhaps TRBD1 (5 bases). Germline CDR1 reads MGHRA; CDR2 reads YSYEKL. This CDR3 is 16 amino acids long. V shed 4 bases and J shed 0 bases, with 15 bases lying between them.